The entry below gives a single TCR beta chain sequence along with its context. What it binds is not known. This specimen comes from a study of identical twins. TCRdb redid the calling of the 5' RACE reads with MiXCR, one entry per CDR3 protein. The table has around 300,000 distinct CDR3 sequences, under 9% seen once. The germline gives CDR1 DFQATT, CDR2 SNEGSKA (reference sequence). The CDR3 spans 15 residues. Trimming left V 1 base short and J 5 bases short, with 17 bases between. General observations from the study: Some out-of-frame alpha sequences were shared by twins, and these showed excess low generation probability. Out-of-frame sharing of TCR alpha in monozygotic twins was underestimated by models. A lower insertion count was a feature of abundant cord blood beta clonotypes, with no such feature in memory repertoires.

This same sample was also part of a study on yellow fever vaccine responses in identical twins. This second study says: Each twin's T cell response to the vaccine was reported to look partly convergent and partly personalized.

The genes are TRBV20-1 and TRBJ2-5; D could derive from TRBD1 or TRBD2 (5 bases each). The sequence came from a woman aged 18-29 years in good health. The source material was memory (CD45RO+) T cells sorted from blood. DNA of the CDR3: TGCAGTGCTAGAGTCCCGGGACCCGGCGGGGAGACCCAGTACTTC. Protein product: CSARVPGPGGETQYF.